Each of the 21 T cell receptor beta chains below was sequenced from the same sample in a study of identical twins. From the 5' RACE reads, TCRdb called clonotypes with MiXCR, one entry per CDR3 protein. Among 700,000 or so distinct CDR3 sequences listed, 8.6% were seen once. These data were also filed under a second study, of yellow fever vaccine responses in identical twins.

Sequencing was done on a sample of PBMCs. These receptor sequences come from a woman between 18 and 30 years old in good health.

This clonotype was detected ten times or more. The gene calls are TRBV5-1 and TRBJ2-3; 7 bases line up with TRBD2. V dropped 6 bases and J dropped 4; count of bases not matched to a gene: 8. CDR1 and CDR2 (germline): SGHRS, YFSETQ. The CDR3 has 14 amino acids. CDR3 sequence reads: CASKGLADADTQYF. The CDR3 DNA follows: TGCGCCAGCAAGGGGCTAGCGGACGCAGATACGCAGTATTTT.

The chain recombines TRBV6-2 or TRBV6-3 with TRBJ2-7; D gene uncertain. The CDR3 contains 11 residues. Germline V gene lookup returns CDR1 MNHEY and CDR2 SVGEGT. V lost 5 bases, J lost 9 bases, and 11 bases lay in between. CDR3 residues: CASSPFGVQYF. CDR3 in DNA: TGTGCCAGCAGTCCCTTCGGTGTGCAGTACTTC.

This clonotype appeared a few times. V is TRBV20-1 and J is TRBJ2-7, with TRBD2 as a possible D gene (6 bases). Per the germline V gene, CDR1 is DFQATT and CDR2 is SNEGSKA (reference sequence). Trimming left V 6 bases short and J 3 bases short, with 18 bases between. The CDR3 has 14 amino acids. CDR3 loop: CSAERAVSGYEQYF. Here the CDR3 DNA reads TGCAGTGCGGAGCGGGCGGTTTCTGGCTACGAGCAGTACTTC.

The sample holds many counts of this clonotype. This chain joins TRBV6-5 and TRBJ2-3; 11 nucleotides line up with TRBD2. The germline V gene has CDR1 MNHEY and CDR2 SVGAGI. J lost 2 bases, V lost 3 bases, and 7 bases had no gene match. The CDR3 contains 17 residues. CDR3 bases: TGTGCCAGCAGTTATCGGCCACTAGCGGGGGACACAGATACGCAGTATTTT. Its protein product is CASSYRPLAGDTDTQYF.

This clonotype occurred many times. CDR3 sequence (DNA): TGCAGTGCGACGGGACAGGGACTCACAGATACGCAGTATTTT. Encoded protein: CSATGQGLTDTQYF. V is TRBV20-1 and J is TRBJ2-3; TRBD1 agrees at 9 bases. Germline CDR1 DFQATT, CDR2 SNEGSKA (reference sequence). V lost 6 bases and J lost 2; bases outside the gene matches: 6. CDR3 length: 14 amino acids.

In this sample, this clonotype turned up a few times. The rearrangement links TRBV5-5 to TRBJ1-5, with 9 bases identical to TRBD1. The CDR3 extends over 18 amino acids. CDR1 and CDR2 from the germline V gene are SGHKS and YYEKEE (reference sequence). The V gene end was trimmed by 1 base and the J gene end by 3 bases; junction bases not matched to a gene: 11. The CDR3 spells CASSLTLGQGPHNQPQHF. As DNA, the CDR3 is TGTGCCAGCAGCTTGACTCTAGGACAGGGGCCACACAATCAGCCCCAGCATTTT. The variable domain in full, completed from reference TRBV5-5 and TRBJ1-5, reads DAGVTQSPTHLIKTRGQQVTLRCSPISGHKSVSWYQQVLGQGPQFIFQYYEKEERGRGNFPDRFSARQFPNYSSELNVNALLLGDSALYLCASSLTLGQGPHNQPQHFGDGTRLSIL.

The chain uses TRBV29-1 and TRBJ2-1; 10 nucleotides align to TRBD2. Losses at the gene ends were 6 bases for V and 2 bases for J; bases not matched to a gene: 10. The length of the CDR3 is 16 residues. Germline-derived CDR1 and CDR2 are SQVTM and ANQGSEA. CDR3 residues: CSVKGLAGGTYNEQFF. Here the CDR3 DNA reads TGCAGCGTCAAAGGTTTAGCGGGGGGCACCTACAATGAGCAGTTCTTC.

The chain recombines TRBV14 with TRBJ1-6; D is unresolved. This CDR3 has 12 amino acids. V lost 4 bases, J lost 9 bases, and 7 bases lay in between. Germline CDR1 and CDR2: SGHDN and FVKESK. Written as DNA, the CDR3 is TGTGCCAGCAGCCCGGACTCTTCACCCCTCCACTTT. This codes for CASSPDSSPLHF.

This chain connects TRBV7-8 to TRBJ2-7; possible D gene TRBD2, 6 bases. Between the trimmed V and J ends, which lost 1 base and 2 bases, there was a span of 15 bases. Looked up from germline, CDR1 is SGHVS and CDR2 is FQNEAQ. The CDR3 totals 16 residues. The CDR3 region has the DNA TGTGCCAGCAGCTTAGGAGACCGGGACTGGGCCTACGAGCAGTACTTC. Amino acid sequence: CASSLGDRDWAYEQYF. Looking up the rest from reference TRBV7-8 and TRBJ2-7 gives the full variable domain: GAGVSQSPRYKVAKRGQDVALRCDPISGHVSLFWYQQALGQGPEFLTYFQNEAQLDKSGLPSDRFFAERPEGSVSTLKIQRTQQEDSAVYLCASSLGDRDWAYEQYFGPGTRLTVT.

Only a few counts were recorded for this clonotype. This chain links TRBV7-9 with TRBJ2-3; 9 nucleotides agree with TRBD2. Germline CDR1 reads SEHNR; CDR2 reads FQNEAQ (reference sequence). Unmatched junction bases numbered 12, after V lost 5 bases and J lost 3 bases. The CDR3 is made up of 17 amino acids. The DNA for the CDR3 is TGTGCCAGCAGCCCGCGTGCGGGAGGGCCCGAAACAGATACGCAGTATTTT. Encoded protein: CASSPRAGGPETDTQYF.

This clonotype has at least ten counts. The CDR3 here is CSARDGGLGNTIYF. The CDR3 DNA sequence: TGCAGTGCTAGAGATGGGGGGCTAGGAAACACCATATATTTT. The chain employs TRBV20-1 and TRBJ1-3, with a tentative D call TRBD1 (6 bases). Germline V gene sequence: CDR1 DFQATT, CDR2 SNEGSKA (reference sequence). The CDR3 is 14 residues long. V lost 0 bases and J 4 bases, leaving 10 bases between the germline ends.

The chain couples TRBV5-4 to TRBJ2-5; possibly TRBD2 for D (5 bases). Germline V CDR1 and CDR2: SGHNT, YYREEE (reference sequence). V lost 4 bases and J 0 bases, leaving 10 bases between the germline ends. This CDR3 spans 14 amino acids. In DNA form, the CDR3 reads TGTGCCAGCAGCCCTGGGGAGAACCAAGAGACCCAGTACTTC. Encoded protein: CASSPGENQETQYF.

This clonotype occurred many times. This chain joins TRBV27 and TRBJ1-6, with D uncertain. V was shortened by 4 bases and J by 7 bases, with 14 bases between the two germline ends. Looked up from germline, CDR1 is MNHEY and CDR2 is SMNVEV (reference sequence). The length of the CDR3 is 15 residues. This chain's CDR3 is CASSSLGIVNSPLHF. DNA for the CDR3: TGTGCCAGCAGTTCCCTGGGGATAGTAAATTCACCCCTCCACTTT.

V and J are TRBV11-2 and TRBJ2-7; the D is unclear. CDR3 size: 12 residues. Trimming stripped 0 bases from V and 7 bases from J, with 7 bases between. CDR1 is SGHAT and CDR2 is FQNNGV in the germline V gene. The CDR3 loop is CASSLDQREQYF. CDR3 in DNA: TGTGCCAGCAGCTTAGACCAACGGGAGCAGTACTTC. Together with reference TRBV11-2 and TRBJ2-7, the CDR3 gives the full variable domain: EAGVAQSPRYKIIEKRQSVAFWCNPISGHATLYWYQQILGQGPKLLIQFQNNGVVDDSQLPKDRFSAERLKGVDSTLKIQPAKLEDSAVYLCASSLDQREQYFGPGTRLTVT.

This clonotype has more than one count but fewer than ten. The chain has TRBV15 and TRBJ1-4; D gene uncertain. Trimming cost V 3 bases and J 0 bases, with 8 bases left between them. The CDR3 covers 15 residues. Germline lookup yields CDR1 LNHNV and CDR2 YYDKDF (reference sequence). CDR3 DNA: TGTGCCACCAGCAGCCCTGATGCAACTAATGAAAAACTGTTTTTT. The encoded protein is CATSSPDATNEKLFF.

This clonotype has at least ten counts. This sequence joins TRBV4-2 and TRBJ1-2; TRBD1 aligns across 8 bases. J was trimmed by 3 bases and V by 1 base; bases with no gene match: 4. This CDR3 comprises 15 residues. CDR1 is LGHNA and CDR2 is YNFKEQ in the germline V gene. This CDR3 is CASSQAQTGDYGYTF. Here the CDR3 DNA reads TGTGCCAGCAGCCAAGCCCAGACAGGGGACTATGGCTACACCTTC.

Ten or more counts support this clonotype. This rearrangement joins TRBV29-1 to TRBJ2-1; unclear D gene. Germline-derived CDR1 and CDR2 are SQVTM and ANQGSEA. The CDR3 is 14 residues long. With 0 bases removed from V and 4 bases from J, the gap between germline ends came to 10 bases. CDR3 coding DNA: TGCAGCGTTGAAGAGGAGTTTCTTTACAATGAGCAGTTCTTC. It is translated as CSVEEEFLYNEQFF.

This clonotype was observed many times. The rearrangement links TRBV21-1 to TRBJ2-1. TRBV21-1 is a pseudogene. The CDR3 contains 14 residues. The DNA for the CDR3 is TGTGCCAGCAGCAAAGCAACAGCCGTTACTGAGCAGTTCTTC. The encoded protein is CASSKATAVTEQFF.

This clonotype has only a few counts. DNA of the CDR3: TGTGCCAGCAGTTTACAGGTTTTCAATGAGCAGTTCTTC. It translates to CASSLQVFNEQFF. V usage is TRBV28 and J usage is TRBJ2-1; no firm D call. This CDR3 has 13 amino acids. V lost 2 bases and J lost 6, with 8 bases in between. Looked up from germline, CDR1 is MDHEN and CDR2 is SYDVKM. The complete variable domain, with remaining parts taken from reference TRBV28 and TRBJ2-1, reads DVKVTQSSRYLVKRTGEKVFLECVQDMDHENMFWYRQDPGLGLRLIYFSYDVKMKEKGDIPEGYSVSREKKERFSLILESASTNQTSMYLCASSLQVFNEQFFGPGTRLTVL.

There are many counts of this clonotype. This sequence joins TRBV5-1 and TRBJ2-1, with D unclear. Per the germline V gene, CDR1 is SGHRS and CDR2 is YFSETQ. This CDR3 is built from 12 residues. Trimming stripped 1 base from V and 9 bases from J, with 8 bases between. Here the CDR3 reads CASSLNFGEQFF. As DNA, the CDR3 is TGCGCCAGCAGCTTGAATTTTGGTGAGCAGTTCTTC.

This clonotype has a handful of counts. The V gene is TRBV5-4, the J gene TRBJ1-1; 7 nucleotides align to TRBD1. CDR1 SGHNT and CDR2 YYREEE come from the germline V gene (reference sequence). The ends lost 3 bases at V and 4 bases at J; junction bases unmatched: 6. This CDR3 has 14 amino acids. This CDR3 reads CASSSDRAGTEAFF. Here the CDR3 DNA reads TGTGCCAGCAGCTCTGACAGGGCTGGCACTGAAGCTTTCTTT.